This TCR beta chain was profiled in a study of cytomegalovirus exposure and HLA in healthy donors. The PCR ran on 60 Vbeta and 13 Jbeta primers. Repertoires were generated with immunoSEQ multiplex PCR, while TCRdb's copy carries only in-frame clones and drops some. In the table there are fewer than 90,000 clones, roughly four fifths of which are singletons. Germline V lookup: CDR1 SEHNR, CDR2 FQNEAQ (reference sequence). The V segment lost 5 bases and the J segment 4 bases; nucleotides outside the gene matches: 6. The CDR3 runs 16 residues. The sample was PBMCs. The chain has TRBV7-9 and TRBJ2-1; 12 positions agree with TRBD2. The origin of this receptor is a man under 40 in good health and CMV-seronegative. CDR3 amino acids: CASSPRLAGVYNEQFF. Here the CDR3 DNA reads TGTGCCAGCAGCCCGCGACTAGCGGGAGTTTACAATGAGCAGTTCTTC.